The following is a T cell receptor beta chain sequence with its context. Its antigen remains unidentified. These data are taken from a study of T cells in Graves' hyperthyroidism and ophthalmopathy. General study points: Most clonotypes expanded in the thyroid (above 0.001) were also present in blood. Classification by a 13 V-J model distinguished ophthalmopathy from stable hyperthyroidism.

Researchers barred patients who had uncontrolled infection, other autoimmune disease, pregnancy or lactation. Used for diagnoses were clinical symptoms, serum thyroxine and TRAb, thyroid ultrasound and orbital computed tomography. This CDR3 region has 14 residues. Trimming cost V 7 bases and J 5 bases; bases outside gene matches: 9. Germline V gene data show CDR1 as SNHLY and CDR2 as FYNNEI. It was RNA transcripts that yielded the amplified TCR beta CDR3 regions. First-round RT-PCR with HTBI primers amplified the TCR CDR3 region. TCRdb itself ran the multiplex PCR reads through MiXCR, one entry per CDR3 protein. The sample lists about 570,000 distinct CDR3 sequences; 40% to 55% were seen once.

Sequenced material: peripheral blood or thyroid tissue (not recorded which). The chain recombines TRBV2 with TRBJ2-5; 8 nucleotides agree with TRBD2. The source of this sequence is an adult woman with Graves' disease, either hyperthyroidism or ophthalmopathy (not recorded which). CDR3 DNA: TGTGCCAGCATTACTAGACGGGGGGGGGAGACCCAGTACTTC. As protein: CASITRRGGETQYF.